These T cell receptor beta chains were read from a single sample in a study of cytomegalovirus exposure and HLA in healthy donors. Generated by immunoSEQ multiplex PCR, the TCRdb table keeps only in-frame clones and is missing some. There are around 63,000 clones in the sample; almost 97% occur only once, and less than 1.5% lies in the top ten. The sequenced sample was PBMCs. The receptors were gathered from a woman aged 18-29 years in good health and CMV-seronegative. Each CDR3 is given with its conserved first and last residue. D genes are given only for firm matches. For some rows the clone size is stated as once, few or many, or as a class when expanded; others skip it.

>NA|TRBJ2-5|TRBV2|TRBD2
CASSDPGGAHQETQYF
TGTGCCAGCAGTGATCCGGGGGGGGCCCACCAAGAGACCCAGTACTTC
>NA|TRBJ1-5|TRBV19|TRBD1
CASSIVRGDRAFQPQHF
TGTGCCAGTAGTATCGTAAGAGGGGACAGGGCGTTTCAGCCCCAGCATTTT
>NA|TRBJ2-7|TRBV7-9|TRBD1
CASTPPGQGYGEQYF
TGTGCCAGCACCCCCCCGGGACAGGGGTATGGGGAGCAGTACTTC
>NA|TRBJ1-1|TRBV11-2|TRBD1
CASSPTGVDEAFF
TGTGCCAGCAGCCCGACAGGGGTGGATGAAGCTTTCTTT
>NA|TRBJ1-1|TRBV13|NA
CASSSTGDTEAFF
TGTGCCAGCAGCTCCACAGGAGATACTGAAGCTTTCTTT
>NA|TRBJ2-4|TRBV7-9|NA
CASSARTAQNIQYF
TGTGCCAGCAGCGCCCGGACAGCCCAAAACATTCAGTACTTC
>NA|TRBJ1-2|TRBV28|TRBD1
CASSLFGDPGQGARVGYGYTF
TGTGCCAGCAGTTTATTTGGGGATCCCGGACAGGGGGCGCGGGTTGGGTATGGCTACACCTTC
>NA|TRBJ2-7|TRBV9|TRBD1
CASSHGQGSYEQYF
TGTGCCAGCAGCCACGGACAGGGCTCCTACGAGCAGTACTTC
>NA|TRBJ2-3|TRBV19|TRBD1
CASRRDRGMDTQYF
TGTGCCAGTAGGAGGGACAGGGGTATGGATACGCAGTATTTT
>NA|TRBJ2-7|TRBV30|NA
CAANGGGREQYF
TGTGCCGCAAATGGGGGGGGGCGCGAGCAGTACTTC
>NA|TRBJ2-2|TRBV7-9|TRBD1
CASSPQAGTGGFGELFF
TGTGCCAGCAGCCCCCAGGCTGGGACAGGGGGCTTCGGGGAGCTGTTTTTT
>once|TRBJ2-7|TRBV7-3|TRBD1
CASSLVQGAPFSYEQYF
TGTGCCAGCAGCTTAGTACAGGGGGCCCCCTTCTCCTACGAGCAGTACTTC
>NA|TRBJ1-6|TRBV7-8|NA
CASTSRSYNSPLHF
TGTGCCAGCACCTCCCGCTCCTATAATTCACCCCTCCACTTT
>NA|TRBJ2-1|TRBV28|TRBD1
CASSLSGWTGWPFF
TGTGCCAGCAGTTTATCGGGCTGGACAGGGTGGCCGTTCTTC
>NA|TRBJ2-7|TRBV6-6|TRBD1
CASSYSGADRGYEQYF
TGTGCCAGCAGTTACTCGGGGGCCGACAGGGGCTACGAGCAGTACTTC
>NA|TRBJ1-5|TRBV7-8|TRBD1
CASSPGGQGVNQPQHF
TGTGCCAGCAGCCCAGGGGGACAGGGGGTAAATCAGCCCCAGCATTTT
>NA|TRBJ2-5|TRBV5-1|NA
CASSLWTNQQETQYF
TGCGCCAGCAGCTTGTGGACTAACCAGCAAGAGACCCAGTACTTC
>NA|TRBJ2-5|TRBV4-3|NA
CASSQVGRGQETQYF
TGCGCCAGCAGCCAAGTAGGCAGGGGACAAGAGACCCAGTACTTC
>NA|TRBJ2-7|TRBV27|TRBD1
CASSSADRLWEQYF
TGTGCCAGCAGTTCTGCGGACAGGCTGTGGGAGCAGTACTTC
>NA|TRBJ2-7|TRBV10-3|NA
CATGGTAYEQYF
TGTGCCACCGGAGGGACGGCCTACGAGCAGTACTTC
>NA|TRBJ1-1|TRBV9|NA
CASSLGARSGTEAFF
TGTGCCAGCAGCCTTGGGGCCCGATCCGGGACTGAAGCTTTCTTT
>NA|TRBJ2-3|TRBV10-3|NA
CAISEGTPDTQYF
TGTGCCATCAGTGAGGGGACTCCAGATACGCAGTATTTT
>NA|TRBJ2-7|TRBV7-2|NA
CASSLGGSLYEQYF
TGTGCCAGCAGCTTAGGCGGCAGTCTCTACGAGCAGTACTTC
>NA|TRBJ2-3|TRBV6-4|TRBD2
CASSSGGATDTQYF
TGTGCCAGCAGTAGCGGGGGGGCCACAGATACGCAGTATTTT
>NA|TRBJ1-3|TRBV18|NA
CASSPMGALGASGNTIYF
TGTGCCAGCTCACCAATGGGGGCCCTGGGGGCCTCTGGAAACACCATATATTTT
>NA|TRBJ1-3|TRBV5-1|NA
CASSLWPGTSSGNTIYF
TGCGCCAGCAGCTTGTGGCCGGGTACGAGCTCTGGAAACACCATATATTTT
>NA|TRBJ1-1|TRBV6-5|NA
CASSPLLGGNTEAFF
TGTGCCAGCAGTCCCCTACTGGGGGGGAACACTGAAGCTTTCTTT
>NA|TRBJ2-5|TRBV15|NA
CATSTHQQETQYF
TGTGCCACCAGCACACACCAACAAGAGACCCAGTACTTC
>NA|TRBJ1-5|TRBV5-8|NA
CASSLEDGHYYSNQPQHF
TGTGCCAGCAGCTTGGAGGACGGACACTACTATAGCAATCAGCCCCAGCATTTT
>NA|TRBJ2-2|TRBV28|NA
CASSLTPWQAGTGELFF
TGTGCCAGCAGTTTAACCCCCTGGCAGGCGGGGACCGGGGAGCTGTTTTTT
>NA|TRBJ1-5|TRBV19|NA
CASSTRDYNQPQHF
TGTGCCAGTAGTACCCGGGATTACAATCAGCCCCAGCATTTT
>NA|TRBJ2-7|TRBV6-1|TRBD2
CASSVPGLAGGPHEQYF
TGTGCCAGCAGTGTCCCGGGACTAGCGGGAGGGCCCCACGAGCAGTACTTC
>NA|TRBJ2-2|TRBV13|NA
CASSEGTTNTGELFF
TGTGCCAGCAGCGAAGGGACAACGAACACCGGGGAGCTGTTTTTT
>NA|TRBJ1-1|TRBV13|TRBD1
CASSWGTGVAEAFF
TGTGCCAGCAGCTGGGGGACAGGGGTGGCTGAAGCTTTCTTT
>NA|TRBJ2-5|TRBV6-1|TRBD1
CASSERDRAQETQYF
TGTGCCAGCAGTGAGAGGGACAGGGCCCAAGAGACCCAGTACTTC
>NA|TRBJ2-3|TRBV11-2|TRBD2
CASSRETSGGADTQYF
TGTGCCAGCAGCCGGGAGACTAGCGGGGGGGCGGATACGCAGTATTTT
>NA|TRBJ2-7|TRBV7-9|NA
CASSLGRIARDSSYEQYF
TGTGCCAGCAGCTTGGGGCGGATTGCGCGCGACAGCTCCTACGAGCAGTACTTC
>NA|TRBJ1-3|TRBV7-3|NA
CASSLMAGSGNTIYF
TGTGCCAGCAGCTTAATGGCAGGGTCTGGAAACACCATATATTTT
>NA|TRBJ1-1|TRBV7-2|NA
CASSLMTPNTEAFF
TGTGCCAGCAGCTTAATGACACCGAACACTGAAGCTTTCTTT
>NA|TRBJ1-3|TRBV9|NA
CASSVTPRGPSGNTIYF
TGTGCCAGCAGCGTAACCCCTCGAGGGCCCTCTGGAAACACCATATATTTT
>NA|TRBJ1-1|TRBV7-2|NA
CASSLVGNTEAFF
TGTGCCAGCAGCTTAGTGGGCAACACTGAAGCTTTCTTT
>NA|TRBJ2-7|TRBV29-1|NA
CSVGAGGSYEQYF
TGCAGCGTTGGGGCTGGGGGGTCCTACGAGCAGTACTTC
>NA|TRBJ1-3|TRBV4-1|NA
CASSQTPMKSSGNTIYF
TGCGCCAGCAGCCAAACCCCCATGAAGAGCTCTGGAAACACCATATATTTT
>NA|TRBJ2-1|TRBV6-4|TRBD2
CASSDTSGNYNEQFF
TGTGCCAGCAGTGACACTAGCGGAAACTACAATGAGCAGTTCTTC